Sequencing of this T cell receptor (beta chain) was carried out in a study of T-cell memory formation after mild COVID-19. TCRdb independently ran MiXCR on the 5' RACE reads; one entry per CDR3 protein. The sample consists of roughly 610,000 distinct CDR3 sequences, 15% to 20% of them appearing once. Sequencing input: PBMCs or a T cell subset sorted from them (not recorded which). The receptor comes from an adult woman who had mild COVID-19 (a few samples of this study predate the infection). Cell type and time point are not known.

The chain's CDR3 is CASSSLAGYTQYF. The CDR3 DNA reads as TGTGCCAGCAGTTCCCTAGCGGGGTATACGCAGTATTTT. The chain is built from TRBV12-3 or TRBV12-4 and TRBJ2-3; 9 nucleotides align to TRBD2. Trimming took 4 bases from V and 7 from J; bases not matched to a gene: 3. This CDR3 has 13 residues.